In this sample, the clone carrying this T cell receptor (beta chain) turned up a few times. Unique molecular identifiers were incorporated when the TCRbeta library was constructed. TCRdb analysed the PCR reads with MiXCR anew, one entry per CDR3 protein. The sample lists 450,000 to 550,000 distinct CDR3 sequences, more than 9.5% occurring once. Germline CDR1 reads SEHNR; CDR2 reads FQNEAQ (reference sequence). Trimming took off 2 bases at V and 3 bases at J, with 16 bases between the two ends. This CDR3 comprises 17 residues. The sample belongs to a study of T-cell reconstitution after alpha-beta-depleted transplantation in children.

This sequence was found in a female patient aged 2-9 years who had a stem cell transplant for aplastic anemia, so the T cells may come from the graft donor. The material was PBMCs, mostly from graft donor cells, obtained 180 days after TCRalphabeta/CD19-depleted stem cell transplant. The chain couples TRBV7-9 to TRBJ2-2; maybe TRBD2 (6 bases). The CDR3 sequence is CASSLSRGRRDTGELFF. DNA of the CDR3: TGTGCCAGCAGCTTATCAAGAGGACGGAGGGACACCGGGGAGCTGTTTTTT.